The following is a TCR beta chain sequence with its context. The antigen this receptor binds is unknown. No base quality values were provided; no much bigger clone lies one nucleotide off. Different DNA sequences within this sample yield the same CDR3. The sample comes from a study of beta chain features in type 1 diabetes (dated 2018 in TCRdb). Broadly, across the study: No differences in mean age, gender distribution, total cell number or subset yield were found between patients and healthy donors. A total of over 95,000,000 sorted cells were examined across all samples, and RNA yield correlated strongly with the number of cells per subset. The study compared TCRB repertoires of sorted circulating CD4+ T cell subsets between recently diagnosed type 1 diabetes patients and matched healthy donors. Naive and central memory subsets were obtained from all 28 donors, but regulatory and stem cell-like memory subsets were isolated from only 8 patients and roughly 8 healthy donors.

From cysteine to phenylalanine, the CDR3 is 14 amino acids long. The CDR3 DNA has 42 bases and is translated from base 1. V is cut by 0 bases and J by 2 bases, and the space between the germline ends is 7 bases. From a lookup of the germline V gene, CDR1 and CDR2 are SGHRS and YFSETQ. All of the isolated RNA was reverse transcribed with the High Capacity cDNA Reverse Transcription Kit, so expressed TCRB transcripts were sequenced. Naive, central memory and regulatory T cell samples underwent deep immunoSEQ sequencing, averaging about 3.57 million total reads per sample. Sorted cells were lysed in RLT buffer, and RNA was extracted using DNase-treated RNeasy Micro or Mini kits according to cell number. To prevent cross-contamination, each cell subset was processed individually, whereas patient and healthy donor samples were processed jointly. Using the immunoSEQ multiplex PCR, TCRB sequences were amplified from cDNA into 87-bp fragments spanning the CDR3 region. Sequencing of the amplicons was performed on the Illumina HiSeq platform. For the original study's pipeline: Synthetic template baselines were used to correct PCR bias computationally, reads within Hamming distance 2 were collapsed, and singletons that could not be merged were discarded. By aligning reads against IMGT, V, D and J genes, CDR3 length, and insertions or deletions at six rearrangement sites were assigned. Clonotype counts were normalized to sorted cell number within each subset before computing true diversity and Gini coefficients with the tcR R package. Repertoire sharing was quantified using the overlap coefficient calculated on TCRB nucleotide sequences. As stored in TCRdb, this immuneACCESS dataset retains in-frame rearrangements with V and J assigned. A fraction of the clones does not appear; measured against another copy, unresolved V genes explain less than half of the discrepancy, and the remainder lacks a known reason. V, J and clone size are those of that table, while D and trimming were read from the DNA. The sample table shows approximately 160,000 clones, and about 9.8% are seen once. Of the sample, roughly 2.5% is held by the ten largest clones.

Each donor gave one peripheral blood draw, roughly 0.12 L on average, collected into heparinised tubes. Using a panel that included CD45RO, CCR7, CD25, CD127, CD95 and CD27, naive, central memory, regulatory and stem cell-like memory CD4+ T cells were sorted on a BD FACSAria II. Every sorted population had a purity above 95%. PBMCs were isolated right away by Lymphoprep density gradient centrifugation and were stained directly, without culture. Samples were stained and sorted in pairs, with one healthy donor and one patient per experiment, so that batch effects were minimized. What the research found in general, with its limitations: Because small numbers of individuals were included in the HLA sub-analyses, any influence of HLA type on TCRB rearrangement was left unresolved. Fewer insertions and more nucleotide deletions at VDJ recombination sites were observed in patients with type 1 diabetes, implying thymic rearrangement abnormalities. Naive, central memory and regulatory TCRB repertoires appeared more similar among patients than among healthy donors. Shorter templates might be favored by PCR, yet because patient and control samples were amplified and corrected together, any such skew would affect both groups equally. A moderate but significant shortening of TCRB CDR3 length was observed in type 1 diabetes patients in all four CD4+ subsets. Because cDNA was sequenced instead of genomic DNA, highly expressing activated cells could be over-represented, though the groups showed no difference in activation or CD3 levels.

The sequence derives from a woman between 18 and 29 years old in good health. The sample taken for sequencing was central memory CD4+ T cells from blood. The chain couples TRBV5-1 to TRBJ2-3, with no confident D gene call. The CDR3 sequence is CASSLGQTTDTQYF. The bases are TGCGCCAGCAGCTTGGGACAAACCACAGATACGCAGTATTTT.